This T cell receptor beta chain was identified in a study of cytomegalovirus exposure and HLA in healthy donors. Findings and limits, study-wide: What was likely a sequencing artifact was a cluster of highly shared sequence variants.

There are 17 residues in the CDR3. The V segment lost 2 bases and the J segment 4 bases; nucleotides outside the gene matches: 9. The germline CDR1 and CDR2 sequences are SGDLS and YYNGEE. 60 Vbeta and 13 Jbeta primers were used in PCR. Method: immunoSEQ multiplex PCR; TCRdb's copy keeps in-frame clones and lacks some. The sample lists under 130,000 clones; around three quarters were seen once. Points on this clone: Its antigen is as yet unknown.

The rearrangement uses TRBV9 and TRBJ1-2; 12 nucleotides line up with TRBD1. The clonotype comes from a woman between 18 and 29 years old in good health and CMV-seropositive. Input material: PBMCs. DNA of the CDR3: TGTGCCAGCAGCGTGGGGGGACAGGGGGCTGGGCGCTATGGCTACACCTTC. As protein: CASSVGGQGAGRYGYTF.